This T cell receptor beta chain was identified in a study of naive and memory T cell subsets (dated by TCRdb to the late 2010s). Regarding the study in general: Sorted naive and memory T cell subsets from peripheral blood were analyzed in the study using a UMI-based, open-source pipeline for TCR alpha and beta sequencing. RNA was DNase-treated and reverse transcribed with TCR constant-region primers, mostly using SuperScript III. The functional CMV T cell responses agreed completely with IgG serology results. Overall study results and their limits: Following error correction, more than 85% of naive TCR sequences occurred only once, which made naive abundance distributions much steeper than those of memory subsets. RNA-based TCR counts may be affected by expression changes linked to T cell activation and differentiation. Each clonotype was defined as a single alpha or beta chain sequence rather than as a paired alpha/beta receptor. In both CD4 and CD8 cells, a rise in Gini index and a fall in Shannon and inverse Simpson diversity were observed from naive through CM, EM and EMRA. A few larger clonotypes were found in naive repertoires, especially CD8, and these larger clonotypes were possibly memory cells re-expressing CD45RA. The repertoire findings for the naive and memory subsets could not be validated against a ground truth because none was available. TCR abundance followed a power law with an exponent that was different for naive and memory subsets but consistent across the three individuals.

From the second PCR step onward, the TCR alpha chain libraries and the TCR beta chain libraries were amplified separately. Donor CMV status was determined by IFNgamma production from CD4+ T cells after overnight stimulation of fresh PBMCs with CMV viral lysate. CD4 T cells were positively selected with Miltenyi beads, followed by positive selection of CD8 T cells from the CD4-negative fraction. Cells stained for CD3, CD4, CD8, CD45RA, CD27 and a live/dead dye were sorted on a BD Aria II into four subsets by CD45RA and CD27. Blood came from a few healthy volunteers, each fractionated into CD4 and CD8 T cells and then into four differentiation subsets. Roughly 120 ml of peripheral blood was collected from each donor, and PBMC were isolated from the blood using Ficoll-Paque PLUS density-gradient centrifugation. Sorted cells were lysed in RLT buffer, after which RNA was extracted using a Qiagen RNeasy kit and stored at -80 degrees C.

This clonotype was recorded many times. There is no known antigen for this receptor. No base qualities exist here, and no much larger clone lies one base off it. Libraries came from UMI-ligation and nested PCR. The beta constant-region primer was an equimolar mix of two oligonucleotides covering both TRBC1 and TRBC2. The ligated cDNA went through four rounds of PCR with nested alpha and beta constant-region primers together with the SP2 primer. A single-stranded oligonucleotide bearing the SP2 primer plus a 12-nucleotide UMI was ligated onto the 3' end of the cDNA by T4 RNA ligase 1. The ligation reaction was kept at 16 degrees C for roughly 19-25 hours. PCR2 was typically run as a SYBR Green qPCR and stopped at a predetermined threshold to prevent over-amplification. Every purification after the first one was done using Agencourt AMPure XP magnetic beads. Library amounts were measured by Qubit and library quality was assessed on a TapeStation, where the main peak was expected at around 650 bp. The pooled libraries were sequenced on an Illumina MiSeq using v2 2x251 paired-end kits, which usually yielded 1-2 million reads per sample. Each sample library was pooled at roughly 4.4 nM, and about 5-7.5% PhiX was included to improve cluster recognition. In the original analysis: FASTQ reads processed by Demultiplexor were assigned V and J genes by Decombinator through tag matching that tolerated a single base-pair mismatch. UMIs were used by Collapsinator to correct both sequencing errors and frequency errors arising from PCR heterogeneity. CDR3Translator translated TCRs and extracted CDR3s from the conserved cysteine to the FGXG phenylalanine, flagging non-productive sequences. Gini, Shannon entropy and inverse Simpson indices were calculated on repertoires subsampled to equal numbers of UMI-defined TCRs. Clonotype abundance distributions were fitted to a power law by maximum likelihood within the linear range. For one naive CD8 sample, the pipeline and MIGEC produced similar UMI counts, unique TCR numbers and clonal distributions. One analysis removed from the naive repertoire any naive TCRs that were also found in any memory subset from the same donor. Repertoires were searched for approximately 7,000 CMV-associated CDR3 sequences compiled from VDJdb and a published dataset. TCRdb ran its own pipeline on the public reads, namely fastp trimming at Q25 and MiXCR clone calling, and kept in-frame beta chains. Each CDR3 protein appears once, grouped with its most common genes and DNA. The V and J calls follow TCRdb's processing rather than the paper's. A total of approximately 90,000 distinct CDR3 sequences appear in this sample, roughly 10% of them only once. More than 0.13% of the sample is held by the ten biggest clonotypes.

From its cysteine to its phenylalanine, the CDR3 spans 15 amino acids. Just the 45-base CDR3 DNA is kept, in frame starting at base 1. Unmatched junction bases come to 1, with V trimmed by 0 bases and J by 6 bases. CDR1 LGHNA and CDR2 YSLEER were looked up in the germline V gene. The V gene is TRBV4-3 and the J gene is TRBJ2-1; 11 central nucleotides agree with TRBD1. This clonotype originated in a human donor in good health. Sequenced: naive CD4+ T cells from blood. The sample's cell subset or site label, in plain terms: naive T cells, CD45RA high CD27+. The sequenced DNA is TGCGCCAGCAGCCAAGAAGGGACAGGGGGCAATGAGCAGTTCTTC. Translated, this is CASSQEGTGGNEQFF.